The 27 T cell receptor beta chains below all came from one sample that was sequenced in a study of cytomegalovirus exposure and HLA in healthy donors. Primers for the PCR totalled 60 Vbeta and 13 Jbeta. The data were produced by immunoSEQ multiplex PCR, yet TCRdb's version contains in-frame clones alone and is incomplete. The data show more than 130,000 clones, 60% to 85% seen once. Sequencing was carried out using PBMCs. These receptor sequences come from a male donor in good health and CMV-seronegative.

The V gene is TRBV6-5, the J gene TRBJ2-7, with 7 bases identical to TRBD1. Germline V gives CDR1 MNHEY, CDR2 SVGAGI. CDR3 length equals 16 residues. V lost 4 bases and J lost 2; bases outside the gene matches: 11. Here the CDR3 reads CASSFGTGDLPYEQYF. DNA for the CDR3: TGTGCCAGCAGTTTCGGAACAGGGGACCTACCCTACGAGCAGTACTTC.

The chain is built from TRBV19 and TRBJ2-2; tentatively, D is TRBD2 (5 bases). The V end lost 4 bases, the J end lost 3 bases, and 6 bases lay between the germline ends. CDR1 is LNHDA, CDR2 SQIVND, per germline (reference sequence). The CDR3 length is 13 residues. The CDR3 is CASSTGYTGELFF. For the CDR3, the DNA is TGTGCCAGTAGTACGGGGTACACCGGGGAGCTGTTTTTT.

This chain uses TRBV12-5 with TRBJ2-7; D gene unclear. V shed 6 bases and J shed 6 bases, with 9 bases lying between them. The CDR3 sequence is 11 residues long. Germline V lookup: CDR1 LGHNT, CDR2 FRNRAP. CDR3 region: CASGSVGEQYF. CDR3 in DNA: TGTGCTAGTGGGTCGGTCGGCGAGCAGTACTTC. The whole variable domain, filled in from reference TRBV12-5 and TRBJ2-7, reads DARVTQTPRHKVTEMGQEVTMRCQPILGHNTVFWYRQTMMQGLELLAYFRNRAPLDDSGMPKDRFSAEMPDATLATLKIQPSEPRDSAVYFCASGSVGEQYFGPGTRLTVT.

V is TRBV28 and J is TRBJ1-2; 11 nucleotides line up with TRBD1. Germline CDR1 reads MDHEN; CDR2 reads SYDVKM. The CDR3 is made up of 13 amino acids. Trimming removed 9 bases from V and 7 bases from J; junction bases left unmatched: 7. CDR3 in DNA: TGTGCCAGTACAAGGACAGGGGGCTTTGGCTACACCTTC. It encodes CASTRTGGFGYTF.

V usage is TRBV19 and J usage is TRBJ1-3, with D possibly TRBD1 on 6 matching bases. This CDR3 spans 13 amino acids. V shed 7 bases and J shed 1 base, with 8 bases lying between them. Germline V lookup: CDR1 LNHDA, CDR2 SQIVND (reference sequence). CDR3 loop: CASTQGSGNTIYF. For the CDR3, the DNA is TGTGCCAGTACACAGGGTTCTGGAAACACCATATATTTT.

The chain is built from TRBV7-9 and TRBJ2-1; 11 bases align to TRBD1. The CDR3 has 14 amino acids. The V and J ends lost 1 base and 8 bases, in that order; junction bases with no gene match: 1. Germline V gene data show CDR1 as SEHNR and CDR2 as FQNEAQ (reference sequence). This chain's CDR3 is CASSLEGQGDEQFF. As DNA, the CDR3 is TGTGCCAGCAGCTTAGAGGGACAGGGGGATGAGCAGTTCTTC.

The V gene is TRBV7-9, the J gene TRBJ2-7; D ambiguous. CDR1 and CDR2 (germline): SEHNR, FQNEAQ (reference sequence). V lost 1 base to trimming and J lost 3 bases, with 10 bases between them. The CDR3 length is 14 residues. CDR3: CASSLGLGYYEQYF. The DNA of the CDR3 is TGTGCCAGCAGCTTAGGTCTAGGCTACTACGAGCAGTACTTC. The full variable domain, with the rest looked up from reference TRBV7-9 and TRBJ2-7, is DTGVSQNPRHKITKRGQNVTFRCDPISEHNRLYWYRQTLGQGPEFLTYFQNEAQLEKSRLLSDRFSAERPKGSFSTLEIQRTEQGDSAMYLCASSLGLGYYEQYFGPGTRLTVT.

J is TRBJ1-1 and V is TRBV27; TRBD1 agrees at 7 bases. Unmatched junction bases numbered 16, after V lost 6 bases and J lost 0 bases. Looked up from germline, CDR1 is MNHEY and CDR2 is SMNVEV (reference sequence). This CDR3 is 18 amino acids long. In DNA form, the CDR3 reads TGTGCCAGCAGAAATTCAGGGGGATTCGGTCGGATGAACACTGAAGCTTTCTTT. Translating gives CASRNSGGFGRMNTEAFF.

This clone was counted a few times. The J gene is TRBJ1-2, the V gene TRBV9, with D possibly being TRBD1 (6 bases). V lost 5 bases and J lost 5, with 16 bases in between. The germline CDR1 and CDR2 sequences are SGDLS and YYNGEE. This CDR3 has 14 residues. The CDR3 reads CASSRTGLKYGYTF. The CDR3 DNA reads as TGTGCCAGCAGTCGAACAGGGTTAAAGTATGGCTACACCTTC.

This clone was picked up a small number of times. The chain employs TRBV7-9 and TRBJ2-7; the D gene is possibly TRBD1 (6 bases). Trimming took 5 bases from V and 6 from J, leaving 14 bases between them. This CDR3 contains 13 residues. Germline V lookup: CDR1 SEHNR, CDR2 FQNEAQ (reference sequence). The chain's CDR3 is CASSQGTITEQYF. The DNA of the CDR3 is TGTGCCAGCAGCCAGGGGACAATCACCGAGCAGTACTTC.

The chain links TRBV5-1 to TRBJ2-3; perhaps TRBD2 as D (6 bases). Germline V gives CDR1 SGHRS, CDR2 YFSETQ. This CDR3 is built from 17 residues. V shed 3 bases and J shed 2 bases, with 19 bases lying between them. For the CDR3, the DNA is TGCGCCAGCAGCTCCGGGGCAAGACTAGGGACCACAGATACGCAGTATTTT. Translation: CASSSGARLGTTDTQYF.

V usage is TRBV2 and J usage is TRBJ2-1; possible D gene TRBD1, 8 bases. CDR3 length: 14 residues. Germline loops: CDR1 SNHLY, CDR2 FYNNEI. The V gene lost 8 bases and the J gene lost 5 bases, with 16 bases spanning the gap. In DNA form, the CDR3 reads TGTGCCAGCCAGACAGGGGAGGGGAACAATGAGCAGTTCTTC. The encoded protein is CASQTGEGNNEQFF.

This chain uses TRBV10-1 with TRBJ2-5; a weak D match, TRBD1 (5 bases). CDR1 is WNHNN and CDR2 is SYGVQD in the germline V gene (reference sequence). CDR3 length: 14 amino acids. The V end lost 3 bases, the J end lost 1 base, and 9 bases lay between the germline ends. The CDR3 is CASSDGQGQETQYF. The CDR3 coding sequence is TGCGCCAGCAGTGACGGCCAGGGCCAAGAGACCCAGTACTTC.

The chain couples TRBV5-1 to TRBJ2-2, with a possible D match to TRBD1 (5 bases). Germline V lookup: CDR1 SGHRS, CDR2 YFSETQ. This CDR3 has 15 amino acids. V dropped 4 bases and J dropped 2 bases, with 12 bases sitting between them. CDR3 loop: CASSETTVNTGELFF. Here the CDR3 DNA reads TGCGCCAGCAGCGAAACGACAGTAAACACCGGGGAGCTGTTTTTT.

The CDR3 protein is CASASTGGWLNGYTF. CDR3 DNA sequence: TGTGCCAGCGCCAGCACAGGGGGCTGGTTAAATGGCTACACCTTC. The V and J genes are TRBV27 and TRBJ1-2; 9 bases fit TRBD1. Germline V lookup: CDR1 MNHEY, CDR2 SMNVEV (reference sequence). V shed 8 bases, J shed 6 bases, and the junction held 13 bases outside the gene matches. The CDR3 loop spans 15 amino acids.

V is TRBV28 and J is TRBJ2-7, with D perhaps matching TRBD1 (6 bases). Germline V lookup: CDR1 MDHEN, CDR2 SYDVKM. The CDR3 loop spans 14 amino acids. V shed 7 bases and J shed 3 bases, with 16 bases lying between them. The CDR3 sequence: CASTPRGSIYEQYF. Here the CDR3 DNA reads TGTGCCAGCACCCCAAGGGGGAGTATCTACGAGCAGTACTTC.

The rearrangement links TRBV29-1 to TRBJ2-3, with 7 bases fitting TRBD2. After removal of 0 bases from V and 4 bases from J, the junction contained 10 bases not matched to a gene. Germline loops: CDR1 SQVTM, CDR2 ANQGSEA. The CDR3 sequence is 16 residues long. This CDR3 reads CSVEEVWREHPDTQYF. The CDR3 DNA reads TGCAGCGTTGAAGAGGTTTGGCGGGAGCATCCAGATACGCAGTATTTT.

The chain has TRBV5-1 and TRBJ2-7; TRBD2 agrees at 7 bases. CDR1 SGHRS and CDR2 YFSETQ come from the germline V gene. The V segment lost 0 bases and the J segment 5 bases; nucleotides outside the gene matches: 8. This CDR3 is built from 15 residues. CDR3 loop: CASSLEGGSIDEQYF. CDR3 nucleotides: TGCGCCAGCAGCTTGGAGGGCGGGAGTATCGACGAGCAGTACTTC. Full variable domain (outside the CDR3, taken from reference TRBV5-1 and TRBJ2-7): KAGVTQTPRYLIKTRGQQVTLSCSPISGHRSVSWYQQTPGQGLQFLFEYFSETQRNKGNFPGRFSGRQFSNSRSEMNVSTLELGDSALYLCASSLEGGSIDEQYFGPGTRLTVT.

The chain carries TRBV7-6 and TRBJ2-3, with TRBD1 as a possible D gene (6 bases). V lost 7 bases, J lost 6 bases, and 17 bases lay in between. The CDR3 consists of 14 residues. Germline assignment: CDR1 SGHVS and CDR2 FNYEAQ. CDR3 loop: CASTLRGKLDTQYF. DNA for the CDR3: TGTGCCAGCACCCTCAGGGGTAAATTGGATACGCAGTATTTT.

The genes are TRBV18 and TRBJ1-1, with TRBD1 identical over 7 bases. The germline V gene has CDR1 KGHSH and CDR2 LQKENI. The CDR3 has 15 amino acids. The junction had 4 bases not matched to a gene; V was cut back by 3 bases and J by 0 bases. The chain's CDR3 is CASSPATGLNTEAFF. As DNA, the CDR3 is TGTGCCAGCTCACCCGCGACAGGGTTGAACACTGAAGCTTTCTTT.

This clone has only a few counts. The CDR3 coding sequence is TGTGCCAGCAGCGAGAGGGGGATGGCTGAAGCTTTCTTT. Amino acid sequence: CASSERGMAEAFF. V gene TRBV9 combines with J gene TRBJ1-1; D is possibly TRBD1 (6 bases). The germline gives CDR1 SGDLS, CDR2 YYNGEE. The CDR3 totals 13 residues. V lost 3 bases and J 6 bases, leaving 12 bases between the germline ends.

This sequence joins TRBV5-1 and TRBJ2-1; possible D gene TRBD2, 6 bases. From germline, CDR1 is SGHRS and CDR2 YFSETQ. This CDR3 is built from 15 residues. Trimming cost V 4 bases and J 5 bases, with 16 bases left between them. DNA for the CDR3: TGCGCCAGCAGCGCGGGGTTCCTCGGGGACAATGAGCAGTTCTTC. It codes for CASSAGFLGDNEQFF.

The chain recombines TRBV9 with TRBJ1-4, with TRBD1 matching over 11 bases. The CDR3 spans 16 residues. V shed 4 bases and J 2 bases; nucleotides not matched to a gene: 4. Germline values: CDR1 SGDLS, CDR2 YYNGEE. The CDR3 DNA reads as TGTGCCAGCAGCTCGGGACAGGGGGTTACTAATGAAAAACTGTTTTTT. Residues: CASSSGQGVTNEKLFF.

J is TRBJ2-1 and V is TRBV7-9, with D tentatively TRBD2 (5 bases). The CDR3 spans 15 residues. V was clipped by 4 bases and J by 2 bases, with 12 bases between them. Germline V gene lookup returns CDR1 SEHNR and CDR2 FQNEAQ (reference sequence). The DNA of the CDR3 is TGTGCCAGCAGCTCGGACTTTACCACCTACAATGAGCAGTTCTTC. This translates into CASSSDFTTYNEQFF. The full variable domain, with the rest looked up from reference TRBV7-9 and TRBJ2-1, is DTGVSQNPRHKITKRGQNVTFRCDPISEHNRLYWYRQTLGQGPEFLTYFQNEAQLEKSRLLSDRFSAERPKGSFSTLEIQRTEQGDSAMYLCASSSDFTTYNEQFFGPGTRLTVL.

The J gene is TRBJ2-2, the V gene TRBV5-1; no firm D call. The germline V gene has CDR1 SGHRS and CDR2 YFSETQ. This CDR3 has 16 residues. V was shortened by 0 bases and J by 3 bases, with 12 bases between the two germline ends. CDR3 amino acids: CASSLVVSLDTGELFF. Written as DNA, the CDR3 is TGCGCCAGCAGCTTGGTAGTTAGCTTAGACACCGGGGAGCTGTTTTTT.

The chain uses TRBV7-3 and TRBJ1-1; TRBD1 matches at 10 bases. This CDR3 has 16 amino acids. Looked up from germline, CDR1 is SGHTA and CDR2 is FQGTGA. Germline trimming cut 4 bases from V and 4 bases from J; bases unmatched to any gene: 9. The CDR3 spells CASSSLGQGSSTEAFF. As DNA, the CDR3 is TGTGCCAGCAGCTCCCTGGGACAGGGGAGTAGCACTGAAGCTTTCTTT.

This rearrangement joins TRBV4-2 to TRBJ2-2; D remains unclear. Germline V gene data show CDR1 as LGHNA and CDR2 as YNFKEQ. The CDR3 extends over 15 amino acids. The V and J ends lost 6 bases and 1 base respectively, with 12 bases between them. The CDR3: CASRQPEMNTGELFF. CDR3 DNA sequence: TGTGCCAGCAGACAACCCGAGATGAACACCGGGGAGCTGTTTTTT.